A selection of T cell receptor beta chains follows, all from one sample in a study of blood T cell repertoires in COVID-19. Measured with immunoSEQ multiplex PCR; TCRdb has only the in-frame clones, and not every one. The table lists under 300,000 clones, 85% of them singletons. Sample: peripheral blood. The receptors derive from a human donor in a cohort sampled during active COVID-19. Both conserved end residues are part of each CDR3. The order of the fields is V gene, clone size, J gene, D gene, CDR3 DNA, CDR3 protein. The D gene is left open where the match is weak. A row's size may be missing; if present it is once, few, many or a size class.

TRBV18	-	TRBJ2-7	-	TGTGCCAGCTCACCATCGCAGACTTCCTACGAGCAGTACTTC	CASSPSQTSYEQYF
TRBV5-1	-	TRBJ2-3	TRBD2	TGCGCCAGCAGCCCCGGGACTATCACAGATACGCAGTATTTT	CASSPGTITDTQYF
TRBV4-1	-	TRBJ2-1	TRBD1	TGCGCCAGCAGCCAAGATCCCGGGACAGGGGTCGGCAATGAGCAGTTCTTC	CASSQDPGTGVGNEQFF
TRBV7-7	-	TRBJ2-5	TRBD2	TGTGCCAGCAGCTTGACGGGAGGGCAAGAGACCCAGTACTTC	CASSLTGGQETQYF
TRBV25-1	-	TRBJ2-7	TRBD2	TGTGCCAGCAGTGACCTTAAGACTAGCGGGAACAACGAGCAGTACTTC	CASSDLKTSGNNEQYF
TRBV27	-	TRBJ2-5	TRBD2	TGTGCCAGCAGTTCCCCCCCGACTAGCGGGAGAGTCGAGACCCAGTACTTC	CASSSPPTSGRVETQYF
TRBV6-1	-	TRBJ2-7	-	TGTGCCAGCAGTGAAGGCGGGAATGAGCAGTACTTC	CASSEGGNEQYF
TRBV3-1/TRBV3-2	-	TRBJ1-1	-	TGTGCCAGCAGCCAAGATATGAGACAGAACACTGAAGCTTTCTTT	CASSQDMRQNTEAFF
TRBV19	-	TRBJ1-2	TRBD1	TGTGCCAGTAGCCGGAGGGGGCCTGTTCCCGACTATGGCTACACCTTC	CASSRRGPVPDYGYTF
TRBV5-1	few	TRBJ2-7	-	TGCGCCAGCAGCCCCGGGGACTTAACCACCTACGAGCAGTACTTC	CASSPGDLTTYEQYF
TRBV7-2	-	TRBJ1-2	-	TGTGCCAGCAGCTTGACAAACCCCAGGGTTGGCTACACCTTC	CASSLTNPRVGYTF
TRBV14	-	TRBJ2-7	-	TGTGCCAGCAGCCTCGGAGGGCCCAACTACGAGCAGTACTTC	CASSLGGPNYEQYF
TRBV7-2	-	TRBJ1-6	-	TGTGCCAGCAGCTTGAAAGAGAATTCACCCCTCCACTTT	CASSLKENSPLHF
TRBV5-1	-	TRBJ2-7	TRBD1	TGCGCCAGCAGCTTGGACAGGGGTCAGTACGAGCAGTACTTC	CASSLDRGQYEQYF
TRBV6-6	-	TRBJ1-5	-	TGTGCCAGCAGTTACACCCCGGGGGGGAATCAGCCCCAGCATTTT	CASSYTPGGNQPQHF
TRBV18	once	TRBJ2-2	-	TGTGCCAGCTCACGTTGGCCCGACACCGGGGAGCTGTTTTTT	CASSRWPDTGELFF
TRBV11-3	-	TRBJ2-1	TRBD2	TGTGCCAGCAGCTTGGGCAGCGGGGCCCACAATGAGCAGTTCTTC	CASSLGSGAHNEQFF
TRBV5-6	-	TRBJ2-3	-	TGTGCCAGCAGCTTTGTTTACGGGGATACGCAGTATTTT	CASSFVYGDTQYF
TRBV24-1	-	TRBJ1-2	-	TGTGCCACCAGTGATCCCCTCTCTTCGGGCTACACCTTC	CATSDPLSSGYTF
TRBV9	-	TRBJ2-7	TRBD2	TGTGCCAGCAGCCCTGGGGGGGACTATAACGAGCAGTACTTC	CASSPGGDYNEQYF
TRBV14	few	TRBJ2-1	TRBD2	TGTGCCAGCAGCCAAGATCTCGTGGGAGGGCCCTACAATGAGCAGTTCTTC	CASSQDLVGGPYNEQFF
TRBV5-1	-	TRBJ2-7	-	TGCGCCAGCAGCCCCGGGGTAACCTACGAGCAGTACTTC	CASSPGVTYEQYF
TRBV7-9	-	TRBJ2-5	-	TGTGCCAGCAGCTTAGGACGAGGGGACAAAGAGACCCAGTACTTC	CASSLGRGDKETQYF
TRBV28	-	TRBJ1-5	-	TGTGCCAGCAGTTTATTGCAGAGCAATCAGCCCCAGCATTTT	CASSLLQSNQPQHF
TRBV29-1	-	TRBJ2-1	-	TGCAGCGTTGAAGAAGCGGGCAAGGGCTCCTACAATGAGCAGTTCTTC	CSVEEAGKGSYNEQFF
TRBV3-1/TRBV3-2	many	TRBJ2-7	-	TGTGCCAGCAGCCAAGAGAGGTCCGAGCAGTACTTC	CASSQERSEQYF
TRBV6-6	-	TRBJ2-1	TRBD2	TGTGCCAGCAGTGTTAGCGGGAACTACAATGAGCAGTTCTTC	CASSVSGNYNEQFF
TRBV27	-	TRBJ2-7	-	TGTGCCAGCAGTTTAACAGGAACCTACGAGCAGTACTTC	CASSLTGTYEQYF
TRBV15	-	TRBJ1-6	TRBD1	TGTGCCACCAGCAGAGACCCACAGGGGAATTCACCCCTCCACTTT	CATSRDPQGNSPLHF
TRBV14	-	TRBJ2-3	-	TGTGCCAGCAGCTCACTAGCCATTACGCAGTATTTT	CASSSLAITQYF
TRBV6-5	-	TRBJ1-6	-	TGTGCCAGCAGTTACTCTAGCAGCCTTAATTCACCCCTCCACTTT	CASSYSSSLNSPLHF
TRBV7-3	once	TRBJ1-1	TRBD1	TGTGCCAGCAGTTCTACAGGGGCCGCCACTGAAGCTTTCTTT	CASSSTGAATEAFF
TRBV6-2/TRBV6-3	-	TRBJ2-7	TRBD1	TGTGCCAGCAGTTGGGGACAGGGAGCCTACGAGCAGTACTTC	CASSWGQGAYEQYF
TRBV5-1	few	TRBJ1-6	-	TGCGCCAGCAGCGGAGGAAGTGGCTCCTATAATTCACCCCTCCACTTT	CASSGGSGSYNSPLHF
TRBV9	-	TRBJ2-5	-	TGTGCCAGCAGCGCGAACCTAGCGAATAGAGGAGAGACCCAGTACTTC	CASSANLANRGETQYF
TRBV4-2	few	TRBJ1-4	-	TGTGCCAGCAGCCAAGAGTTACGCGGTAATGAAAAACTGTTTTTT	CASSQELRGNEKLFF
TRBV28	-	TRBJ1-4	-	TGTGCCAGCAGTCCAGACAGGACCCTTGGAAAACTGTTTTTT	CASSPDRTLGKLFF
TRBV28	-	TRBJ2-3	-	TGTGCCAGCGAGGAGGGCAACGTAGATACGCAGTATTTT	CASEEGNVDTQYF
TRBV9	-	TRBJ2-5	TRBD2	TGTGCCAGCAGCGTAGGACTAGCGGGAAATGAGGTGGAGACCCAGTACTTC	CASSVGLAGNEVETQYF
TRBV6-5	-	TRBJ1-4	TRBD1	TGTGCCAGCAGGGCCGGGACAGGTGGTGAAAAACTGTTTTTT	CASRAGTGGEKLFF
TRBV28	-	TRBJ2-7	TRBD1	TGTGCCACCATCCGACAGGGCATCTCCTACGAGCAGTACTTC	CATIRQGISYEQYF
TRBV19	-	TRBJ1-2	-	TGTGCCAGTGGGCCAGGGGCGAACTATGGCTACACCTTC	CASGPGANYGYTF
TRBV20-1	-	TRBJ1-2	TRBD1	TGCAGTACCCGACAGGGCAATGGCTACACCTTC	CSTRQGNGYTF
TRBV18	-	TRBJ2-7	TRBD1	TGTGCCAGCTCACTTTCCAGGGACAGGGACTACGAGCAGTACTTC	CASSLSRDRDYEQYF
TRBV20-1	-	TRBJ1-2	-	TGCAGTGCTTACAGCTTTTGGGGCTACACCTTC	CSAYSFWGYTF
TRBV9	-	TRBJ1-2	-	TGTGCCAGCAGCCCAAGCCCAGGGGACTATGGCTACACCTTC	CASSPSPGDYGYTF
TRBV2	-	TRBJ2-7	-	TGTGCCAGCAGTTTTAGTCCCAGCCGCGGCGAGCAGTACTTC	CASSFSPSRGEQYF
TRBV4-2	-	TRBJ2-7	-	TGTGCCAGCAGCCAAGACGGGGGTTCCTACGAGCAGTACTTC	CASSQDGGSYEQYF
TRBV4-1	-	TRBJ1-2	-	TGCGCCAGCAGCCAAGATCGCCGGACACGGGCAGGGGTTGGTGGCTACACCTTC	CASSQDRRTRAGVGGYTF
TRBV7-9	-	TRBJ2-6	-	TGTGCCAGCTCGCAATTACGGGCCGGGGATGGGGCCAACGTCCTGACTTTC	CASSQLRAGDGANVLTF
TRBV6-2/TRBV6-3	-	TRBJ2-7	TRBD2	TGTGCCAGCGGCCCGGGACTAGGGATGCCCTACGAGCAGTACTTC	CASGPGLGMPYEQYF
TRBV12-3/TRBV12-4	many	TRBJ2-1	-	TGTGCCAGCATGGAGAGGGCCTACAATGAGCAGTTCTTC	CASMERAYNEQFF
TRBV5-3	-	TRBJ1-1	TRBD1	TGTGCCAGAAGCCCCAGGGGACAGGGGGCGTCCACTGAAGCTTTCTTT	CARSPRGQGASTEAFF
TRBV19	-	TRBJ1-1	-	TGTGCCAGCAGGGATAGGACAGAAAACACTGAAGCTTTCTTT	CASRDRTENTEAFF
TRBV18	-	TRBJ1-1	-	TGTGCCAGCTCACCAATTCTGAGGAACACTGAAGCTTTCTTT	CASSPILRNTEAFF